This TCR beta chain was recorded in a study of shared clonotypes between healthy human individuals. The germline V gene has CDR1 SGHAT and CDR2 FQNNGV. CDR3 length: 13 amino acids. The V gene lost 1 base and the J gene lost 3 bases, with 4 bases spanning the gap. A word on this clone: This sample also contains other DNA sequences that code for the same CDR3.

Sequencing used immunoSEQ multiplex PCR; TCRdb keeps in-frame clones, though not all of them. The table records 850,000 to 1,100,000 clones, roughly 80% of them present only once. The chain uses TRBV11-2 and TRBJ2-1; D is undetermined. The sample comprised memory CD4+ T cells from PBMCs. Subset meaning: CD45RA-negative fraction. The sequence came from a man aged 18 to 30 in good health. Some clones in this sample may be carry-over from other donors' samples. CDR3 residues: CASSLGSYNEQFF. The CDR3 DNA sequence: TGTGCCAGCAGCTTAGGCAGCTACAATGAGCAGTTCTTC.